This TCR beta chain was profiled in a study of shared clonotypes between healthy human individuals (dated by TCRdb to 2020 to 2021). In terms of the full investigation: Two women and a few men aged 18 to 49 years were included in the cohort. Per donor, leukapheresis produced somewhere between about 0.9 and 10 billion PBMCs. To estimate repertoire size and how much clonotype sharing occurs between individuals, the study deeply sequenced the blood TCR repertoires of five healthy adults. Different laboratories and diverse techniques were used to prepare libraries and sequence TCR repertoires, to increase sequencing depth and limit assay-specific biases. What the study reported, not specific to this receptor: The small number of donors limited the genetic and exposure-history diversity represented. Sampling was restricted to blood, and TCR repertoires in tissues likely differ from the TCR repertoires found in blood. Pairwise subsampling led to the expectation that sequencing depth would affect the degree of clonotype sharing among donors.

The CDR3 contains 15 residues, cysteine and phenylalanine counted. The CDR3 DNA has 45 bases and is translated from base 1. Sequences MNHEY (CDR1) and SMNVEV (CDR2) are obtained from the germline V gene (reference sequence). V trim: 0 bases; J trim: 4 bases; unmatched bases: 5. Healthy HIV-negative adults with no recently reported acute infections or vaccinations were included as donors. Every donor was a Caucasian adult living in Nashville, Tennessee, USA. In the unsorted samples, 70 million to 90 million PBMCs were counted, and genomic DNA was extracted using the QIAamp DNA Blood Mini kit. Blood was obtained by leukapheresis, after which PBMCs were separated by Ficoll-Histopaque density gradient centrifugation and cryopreserved in liquid nitrogen vapor phase. Using the deep immunoSEQ assay, TCR CDR3 regions were amplified from genomic DNA by multiplex PCR. Extracted genomic DNA from each cell subset was spread evenly across all wells of several immunoSEQ 96-well plates, with each plate serving as a replicate. For unsorted PBMC, each replicate PCR was loaded with 250 to 300 ng genomic DNA, equivalent to tens of thousands of T cell genomes. Ten immunoSEQ deep assay plates were used to sequence unsorted PBMC genomic DNA. The purified libraries were quantified using a Qubit 3.0 fluorometer, sized with a Bioanalyzer 2100, and then quantified again using the KAPA Library Quantification kit. A separate single-read 150-cycle Illumina NextSeq 550 flow cell was used to sequence each immunoSEQ 96-well plate. On the study's bioinformatics: The immunoSEQ output contained only junctional sequences without quality scores, so filtering could not match that applied to full-length reads. Sequences were annotated with PyIR, a Python wrapper for IgBLAST v1.9, and V/J genes and CDR3 were assigned using IMGT germline references. Reads were filtered out if the reads had weak V/J assignments (E-value above 1e-6), no CDR3, stop codons, out-of-frame junctions, or ambiguous translated residues. V3J clonotypes were defined as sequences sharing the same inferred V gene, J gene, and CDR3 amino acid sequence. The percentage overlap between two repertoires was calculated by dividing the number of shared unique clonotypes by the size of the smaller repertoire. Three approaches were used to assess repertoire richness: RTK rarefaction, the Chao1 estimator, and Recon v2.1 estimates of unobserved clonotypes. The clones in this table, taken by TCRdb from immuneACCESS, are in-frame only. Not every clone is retained; where verified, under half of the shortfall comes from an unresolved V gene, and the cause of the rest is unknown. V, J and clone size reflect that table, while D and trimming were determined from the DNA. Within this sample are fewer than 650,000 clones, with less than 80% of them counted one time only. The ten biggest clones cover over 10% of the sample.

As regards this clone: It lacks a known antigen. Base qualities are missing; no much larger clone stands one base away. The same CDR3 also results from other DNA sequences found in this sample.

The clonotype was recovered from a woman in her 40s in good health. Some clones in this sample may be carry-over from other donors' samples. This sequence uses TRBV27 and TRBJ1-2, with 7 bases matching TRBD1. Sample: PBMCs. The CDR3 loop reads CASSLSGGAGYGYTF. Here is the DNA: TGTGCCAGCAGTTTATCAGGGGGCGCCGGCTATGGCTACACCTTC.